This T cell receptor (beta chain) was sequenced in a study of tissue T cells after allogeneic stem cell transplantation. Stated time point: mouse harvest day 7 after allogeneic transplant. The graft held 10^6 splenic CD5+ T cells and 10^7 T-cell-depleted bone marrow cells. Profiled with immunoSEQ multiplex PCR; TCRdb holds only in-frame clones, not every one. Of roughly 6,100 clones listed, roughly 45% are singletons. About this clone: Genes here carry mouse names.

The receptor comes from a female BALB/c mouse given C57BL/6 T cells with graft-versus-host disease after an allogeneic hematopoietic cell transplant. Sequencing was done on a sample of skin.

The CDR3 here is CASSLSGLNQDTQYF. CDR3 bases read: TGTGCCAGCTCTCTCTCTGGGCTTAACCAAGACACCCAGTAC. The chain combines TRBV12-2 with TRBJ2-5, with a tentative D call TRBD2 (5 bases). With the read ending 1 residue before the CDR3 end, the germline J gene is used to fill in that end. V lost 0 bases and J lost 0, with 9 bases in between. This CDR3 spans 15 amino acids. Germline CDR1 reads SGHLS; CDR2 reads HYDKME.